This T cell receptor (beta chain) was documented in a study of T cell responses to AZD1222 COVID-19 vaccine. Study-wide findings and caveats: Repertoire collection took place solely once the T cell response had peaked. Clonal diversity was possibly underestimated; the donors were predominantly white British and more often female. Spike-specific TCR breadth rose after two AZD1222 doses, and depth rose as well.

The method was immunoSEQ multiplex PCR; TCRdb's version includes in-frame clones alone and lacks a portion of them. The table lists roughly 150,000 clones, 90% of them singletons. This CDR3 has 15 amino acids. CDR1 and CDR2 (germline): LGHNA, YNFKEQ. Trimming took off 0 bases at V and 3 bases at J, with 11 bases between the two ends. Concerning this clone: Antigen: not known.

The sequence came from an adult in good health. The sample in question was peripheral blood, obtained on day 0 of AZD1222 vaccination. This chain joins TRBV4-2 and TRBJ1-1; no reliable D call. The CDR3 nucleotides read TGTGCCAGCAGCCAAGATGACACGGGGTACACTGAAGCTTTCTTT. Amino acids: CASSQDDTGYTEAFF.